This T cell receptor beta chain was profiled in a study of blood T cells in healthy people across ages. There are many counts of this clonotype. V lost 6 bases and J lost 5; bases outside the gene matches: 10. This CDR3 region has 15 residues. The germline V gene has CDR1 SGHRS and CDR2 YFSETQ. A sample-barcoded 5' primer and a J-beta primer mix were used in a second PCR of about 7 to 12 cycles. A minimum of 2.5 million CDR3-containing paired-end reads was obtained for each sample. Using its own MiXCR run on the 5' RACE reads, TCRdb lists one record per CDR3 protein. Among 800,000 or so distinct CDR3 sequences listed, 46% were seen once.

V and J are TRBV5-1 and TRBJ2-2, with 7 bases that match TRBD2. The TCR was taken from an elderly man in good health. Material: blood. The DNA for the CDR3 is TGCGCCAGCAAGGGCGGGAGCACTGATACCGGGGAGCTGTTTTTT. As protein: CASKGGSTDTGELFF. The whole variable domain, remainder taken from reference TRBV5-1 and TRBJ2-2, is KAGVTQTPRYLIKTRGQQVTLSCSPISGHRSVSWYQQTPGQGLQFLFEYFSETQRNKGNFPGRFSGRQFSNSRSEMNVSTLELGDSALYLCASKGGSTDTGELFFGEGSRLTVL.